These T cell receptor beta chains were read from a single sample in a study of cytomegalovirus exposure and HLA in healthy donors. Sequencing was performed with immunoSEQ multiplex PCR; in TCRdb, only in-frame clones are kept and a portion is missing. The sample comprises under 90,000 clones, around 78% of which are singletons, and about 3.5% rests with the top ten. Specimen: PBMCs. Receptors originate from a man in his forties in good health and CMV-seronegative. The conserved cysteine and the conserved F or W are not part of the CDR3 here. D genes are given only for firm matches. A row's size may be missing; if present it is once, few, many or a size class.

CDR3 protein,CDR3 length,D gene,V gene,J gene,clone size
ASSRGLGETQY,11,TRBD1,TRBV7-9,TRBJ2-5,-
ASSYERAEAF,10,-,TRBV28,TRBJ1-1,-
ASSPQGKNTEAF,12,-,TRBV18,TRBJ1-1,-
ASSSGTGNTEAF,12,TRBD1,TRBV28,TRBJ1-1,-
ATSDNTGGRQPQH,13,TRBD1,TRBV19,TRBJ1-5,-
ASSFSGGSGGAF,12,-,TRBV11-1,TRBJ1-1,-
ASRPTGGFGYP,11,TRBD1,TRBV6-5,TRBJ1-2,-
ASSRQGGELF,10,-,TRBV6-6,TRBJ2-2,-
ASSPGGPNTEAF,12,-,TRBV7-6,TRBJ1-1,-
ASSYSIGTANYGYT,14,TRBD1,TRBV5-1,TRBJ1-2,-
ASSSQGLAGGLETQY,15,TRBD2,TRBV5-1,TRBJ2-5,-
ASSGDIDRGSGNTIY,15,TRBD1,TRBV9,TRBJ1-3,-
ASSWTVNSPLH,11,-,TRBV28,TRBJ1-6,once
ASSYVRGGYT,10,-,TRBV6-5,TRBJ1-2,-
ASSPRGGQLGDEQY,14,-,TRBV9,TRBJ2-7,-
ASSIAGTQNTGELF,14,-,TRBV19,TRBJ2-2,-
ASSQDPPPLGTGGSYNEQF,19,TRBD1,TRBV4-1,TRBJ2-1,-
ASGGAQGTQY,10,-,TRBV11-2,TRBJ2-5,-
ASSVGGRMIAGNTIY,15,-,TRBV2,TRBJ1-3,-
ASSPAGRRTGGWNTEAF,17,TRBD1,TRBV18,TRBJ1-1,once
ASSPRRSTGELF,12,-,TRBV5-1,TRBJ2-2,-
ASSESVVSGNTIY,13,-,TRBV6-1,TRBJ1-3,-
ASSPGQGQAYEQY,13,TRBD1,TRBV18,TRBJ2-7,few
AWSVLKGLRGSPLH,14,-,TRBV30,TRBJ1-6,once
ASSSPTGGEQF,11,-,TRBV6-5,TRBJ2-1,once
ASSLRPGGAPDTEAF,15,TRBD1,TRBV5-1,TRBJ1-1,-
ASSQMFGAGNTDTQY,15,TRBD2,TRBV4-2,TRBJ2-3,-
ASSFGTGNADTQY,13,TRBD1,TRBV7-8,TRBJ2-3,-
ASSRRFQETQY,11,-,TRBV5-4,TRBJ2-5,few
ASTVTGTGPPEAF,13,-,TRBV5-8,TRBJ1-1,once
ASSFSGAYEQY,11,-,TRBV5-4,TRBJ2-7,-